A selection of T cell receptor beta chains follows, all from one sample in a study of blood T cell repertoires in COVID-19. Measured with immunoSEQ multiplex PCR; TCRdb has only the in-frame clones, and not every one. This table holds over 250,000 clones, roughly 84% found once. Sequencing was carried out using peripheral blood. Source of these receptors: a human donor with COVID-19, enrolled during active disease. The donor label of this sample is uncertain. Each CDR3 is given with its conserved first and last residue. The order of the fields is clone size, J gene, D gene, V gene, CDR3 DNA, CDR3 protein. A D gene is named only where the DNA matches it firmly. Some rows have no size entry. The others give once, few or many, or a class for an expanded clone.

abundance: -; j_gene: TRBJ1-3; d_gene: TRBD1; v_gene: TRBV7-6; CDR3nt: TGTGCCAGCAGCCCCGACAGGGTCTTCGGAAACACCATATATTTT; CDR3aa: CASSPDRVFGNTIYF
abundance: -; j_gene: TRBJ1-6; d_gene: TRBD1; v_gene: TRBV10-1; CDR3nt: TGCGCCAGCAAGAGGCGTCCCGGGACAGGTATAGTAAGGTCACCCCTCCACTTT; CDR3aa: CASKRRPGTGIVRSPLHF
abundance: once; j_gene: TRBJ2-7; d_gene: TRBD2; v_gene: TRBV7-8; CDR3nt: TGTGCCAGCAGCTCTCACCGTAGCGGGCTCTACGAGCAGTACTTC; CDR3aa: CASSSHRSGLYEQYF
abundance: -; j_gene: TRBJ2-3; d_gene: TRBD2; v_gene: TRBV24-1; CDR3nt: TGTGCCACCAGTGATTCTCAGTATGCGGGAGGGCCCACAGATACGCAGTATTTT; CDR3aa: CATSDSQYAGGPTDTQYF
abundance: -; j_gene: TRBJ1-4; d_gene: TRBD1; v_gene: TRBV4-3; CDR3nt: TGCGCCAGCAGCCAAGATACAGGGGGGGATGAAAAACTGTTTTTT; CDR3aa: CASSQDTGGDEKLFF
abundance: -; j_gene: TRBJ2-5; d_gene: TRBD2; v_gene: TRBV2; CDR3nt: TGTGCCAGCAGAGCGGGACTAGCGGGGCAGACCCAGTACTTC; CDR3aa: CASRAGLAGQTQYF
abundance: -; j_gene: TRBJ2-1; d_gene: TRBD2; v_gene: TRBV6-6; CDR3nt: TGTGCCAGCAGCCCCTCGGCGGGAGGGACCTACAATGAGCAGTTCTTC; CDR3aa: CASSPSAGGTYNEQFF
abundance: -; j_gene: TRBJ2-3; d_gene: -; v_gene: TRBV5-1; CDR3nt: TGCGCCAGCAGCTTGGGACAGTACACAGATACGCAGTATTTT; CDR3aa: CASSLGQYTDTQYF
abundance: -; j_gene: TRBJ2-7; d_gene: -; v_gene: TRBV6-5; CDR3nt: TGTGCCAGCAGCCGCGAGACAGAGTCGTACGAGCAGTACTTC; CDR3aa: CASSRETESYEQYF
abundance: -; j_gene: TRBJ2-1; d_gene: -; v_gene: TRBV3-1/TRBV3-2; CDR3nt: TGTGCCAGCAGCCAACAACTGCGGAGCTTGGACCAACGGGGGCAGTTCTTC; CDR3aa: CASSQQLRSLDQRGQFF
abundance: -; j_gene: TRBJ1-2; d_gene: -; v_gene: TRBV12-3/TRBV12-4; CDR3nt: TGTGCCAGCAGTTTAGGAGGGGGTATCGGCTACACCTTC; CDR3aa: CASSLGGGIGYTF
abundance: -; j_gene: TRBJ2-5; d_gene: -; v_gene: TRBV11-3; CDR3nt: TGTGCCAGCAGCTCTGGGGTAGCGGAAGAGACCCAGTACTTC; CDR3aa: CASSSGVAEETQYF
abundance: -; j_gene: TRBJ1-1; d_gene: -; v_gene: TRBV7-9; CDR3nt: TGTGCCAGCAGCTCGAATCGACCGGGGACTGAAGCTTTCTTT; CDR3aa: CASSSNRPGTEAFF
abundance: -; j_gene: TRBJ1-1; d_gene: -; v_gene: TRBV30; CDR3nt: TGTGCCTCCTCGGAGGGGAGGATGGCTTTCTTT; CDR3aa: CASSEGRMAFF
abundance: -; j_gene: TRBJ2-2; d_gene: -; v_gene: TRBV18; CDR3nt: TGTGCCAGCTCACCAGGGGGACAGAACACCGGGGAGCTGTTTTTT; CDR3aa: CASSPGGQNTGELFF
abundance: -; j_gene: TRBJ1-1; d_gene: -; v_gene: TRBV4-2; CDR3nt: TGTGCCAGCAGCCAAGCCGTCCGAGTAGAGTCGAACACTGAAGCTTTCTTT; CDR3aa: CASSQAVRVESNTEAFF
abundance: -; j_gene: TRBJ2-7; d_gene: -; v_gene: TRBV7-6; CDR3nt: TGTGCCAGCAGCCCCTCTACCGGGACTTTTTACGAGCAGTACTTC; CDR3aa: CASSPSTGTFYEQYF
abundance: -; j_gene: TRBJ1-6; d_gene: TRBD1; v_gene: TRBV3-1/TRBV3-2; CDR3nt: TGTGCCAGCAGCCAAGAGACAGGGAATAATTCACCCCTCCACTTT; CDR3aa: CASSQETGNNSPLHF
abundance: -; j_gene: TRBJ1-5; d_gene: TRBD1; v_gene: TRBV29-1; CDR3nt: TGCAGCGTCGTTACAGGGGTGGGCAATCAGCCCCAGCATTTT; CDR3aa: CSVVTGVGNQPQHF
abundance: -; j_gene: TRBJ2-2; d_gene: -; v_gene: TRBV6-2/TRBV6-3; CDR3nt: TGTGCCAGCAGCTCTCAGCGGTACACCGGGGAGCTGTTTTTT; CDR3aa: CASSSQRYTGELFF
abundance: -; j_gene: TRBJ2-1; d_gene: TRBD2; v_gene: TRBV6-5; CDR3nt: TGTGCCAGCAGATCCAGCGGGAGGGCCAGGGATGAGCAGTTCTTC; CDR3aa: CASRSSGRARDEQFF
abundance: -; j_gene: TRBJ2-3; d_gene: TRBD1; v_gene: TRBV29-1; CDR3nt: TGCAGCGTCGGGACAGGAAGCACAGATACGCAGTATTTT; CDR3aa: CSVGTGSTDTQYF
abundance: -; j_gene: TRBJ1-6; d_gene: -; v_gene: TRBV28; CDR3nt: TGTGCCAGCACCTACGACAGTACTTACTCCTATAATTCACCCCTCCACTTT; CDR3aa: CASTYDSTYSYNSPLHF
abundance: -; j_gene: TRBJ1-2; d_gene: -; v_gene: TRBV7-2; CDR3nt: TGTGCCAGCAGCCCTCTTCCGACAGGCATCTATGGCTACACCTTC; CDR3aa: CASSPLPTGIYGYTF
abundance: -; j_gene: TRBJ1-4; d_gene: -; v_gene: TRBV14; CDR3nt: TGTGCCAGCAGCCAACCGGATGAAAAACTGTTTTTT; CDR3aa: CASSQPDEKLFF
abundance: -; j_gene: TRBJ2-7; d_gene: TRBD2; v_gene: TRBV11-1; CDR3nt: TGTGCCAGCAGCCCTGGGACTAGCGGAGCCTACGAGCAGTACTTC; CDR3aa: CASSPGTSGAYEQYF
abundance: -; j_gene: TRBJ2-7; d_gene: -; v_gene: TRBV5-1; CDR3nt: TGCGCCAGCAGCCCTGGGCCAGGGCCCTACGAGCAGTACTTC; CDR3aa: CASSPGPGPYEQYF
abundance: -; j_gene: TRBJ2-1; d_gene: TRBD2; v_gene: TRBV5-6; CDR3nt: TGTGCCAGCAGCCGGCGGCTAGCGGTCTCCTACAATGAGCAGTTCTTC; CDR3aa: CASSRRLAVSYNEQFF
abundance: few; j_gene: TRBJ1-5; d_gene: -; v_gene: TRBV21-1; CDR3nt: TGTGCCAGCAGCGCCCACCGCAGGGTTAGCAATCAGCCCCAGCATTTT; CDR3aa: CASSAHRRVSNQPQHF
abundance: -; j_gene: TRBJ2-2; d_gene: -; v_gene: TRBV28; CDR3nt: TGTGCCAGCAGTTTAGATAGAGGTTCCAGCGGGGAGCTGTTTTTT; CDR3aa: CASSLDRGSSGELFF
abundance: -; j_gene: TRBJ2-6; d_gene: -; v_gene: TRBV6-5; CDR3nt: TGTGCCAGCAGTTACTCGAGGAGCTCTGGGGCCAACGTCCTGACTTTC; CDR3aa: CASSYSRSSGANVLTF
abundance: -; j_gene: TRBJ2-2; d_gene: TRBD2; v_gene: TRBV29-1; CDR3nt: TGCAGCGTTGTGGGGACTAGTATAACCGGGGAGCTGTTTTTT; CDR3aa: CSVVGTSITGELFF
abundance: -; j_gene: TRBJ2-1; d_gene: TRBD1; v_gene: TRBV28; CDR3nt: TGTGCCAGCAGCGCGCCGGGACAGGGCTACAATGAGCAGTTCTTC; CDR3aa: CASSAPGQGYNEQFF
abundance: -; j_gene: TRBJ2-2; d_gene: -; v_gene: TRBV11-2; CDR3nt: TGTGCCAGCAGCTTAGTGGGGGGAACCAACACCGGGGAGCTGTTTTTT; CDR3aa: CASSLVGGTNTGELFF
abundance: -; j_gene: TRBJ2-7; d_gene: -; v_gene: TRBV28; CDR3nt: TGTGCCAGCACCATAGGAGGTTTTTATTCCTACGAGCAGTACTTC; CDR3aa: CASTIGGFYSYEQYF
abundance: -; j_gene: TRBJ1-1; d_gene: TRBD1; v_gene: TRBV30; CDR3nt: TGTGCCTGGAGGTCCGGGACAGGCGCCGGGTGGGCTGAAGCTTTCTTT; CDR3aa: CAWRSGTGAGWAEAFF
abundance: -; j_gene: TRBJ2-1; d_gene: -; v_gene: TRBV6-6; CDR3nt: TGTGCCAGTGTACAGGGTTCCTACAATGAGCAGTTCTTC; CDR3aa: CASVQGSYNEQFF
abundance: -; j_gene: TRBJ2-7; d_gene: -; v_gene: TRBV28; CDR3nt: TGTGCCAGCAGTTTTGGGGCAACCCCTCGCCCCACCGAGCAGTACTTC; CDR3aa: CASSFGATPRPTEQYF
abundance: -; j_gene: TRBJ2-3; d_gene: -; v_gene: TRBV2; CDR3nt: TGTGCCAGCAGTGAGCCTTGGACTAGCACAGATACGCAGTATTTT; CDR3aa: CASSEPWTSTDTQYF
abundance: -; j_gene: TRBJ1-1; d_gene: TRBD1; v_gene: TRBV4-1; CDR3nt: TGCGCCAGCAGCCAAGGGACAGGGACGAACACTGAAGCTTTCTTT; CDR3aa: CASSQGTGTNTEAFF
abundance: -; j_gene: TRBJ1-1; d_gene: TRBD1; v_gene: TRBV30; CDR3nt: TGTGCCTGGAGTTTTAGGACAGGGTGGGACGTGAACACTGAAGCTTTCTTT; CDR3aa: CAWSFRTGWDVNTEAFF
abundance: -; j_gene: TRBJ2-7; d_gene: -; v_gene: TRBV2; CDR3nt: TGTGCCAGCCGAGGGGGTAGCTCCTACGAGCAGTACTTC; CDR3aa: CASRGGSSYEQYF
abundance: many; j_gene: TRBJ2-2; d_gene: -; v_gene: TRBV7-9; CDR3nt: TGTGCCAGCACCGGAGTTGGGTATTCGGTTTCTCCGAACACCGGGGAGCTGTTTTTT; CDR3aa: CASTGVGYSVSPNTGELFF
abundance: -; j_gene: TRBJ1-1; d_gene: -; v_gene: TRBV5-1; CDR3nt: TGCGCCAGCAGCTTGGACTCGGGGGGGACTGAAGCTTTCTTT; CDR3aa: CASSLDSGGTEAFF
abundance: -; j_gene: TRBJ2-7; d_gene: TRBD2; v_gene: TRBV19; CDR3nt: TGTGCCAGTACTACGACTAGCGGGAGCTCCTACGAGCAGTACTTC; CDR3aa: CASTTTSGSSYEQYF
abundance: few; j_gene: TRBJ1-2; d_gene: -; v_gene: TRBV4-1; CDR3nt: TGCGCCAGCAGCCAAGGACCCAGGGAAGCCGTCTATGGCTACACCTTC; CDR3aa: CASSQGPREAVYGYTF
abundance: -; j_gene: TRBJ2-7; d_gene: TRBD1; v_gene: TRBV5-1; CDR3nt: TGCGCCAGCAGCCCACTGGGACAGGGAAGGAACGAGCAGTACTTC; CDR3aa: CASSPLGQGRNEQYF
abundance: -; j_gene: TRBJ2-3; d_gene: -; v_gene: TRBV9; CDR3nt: TGTGCCAGCAGCGTAGCTCCCGGGAGTGTCTCAGATACGCAGTATTTT; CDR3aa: CASSVAPGSVSDTQYF
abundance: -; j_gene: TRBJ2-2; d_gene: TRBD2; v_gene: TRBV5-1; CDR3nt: TGCGCCAGCTATGCGGGAGGCCACACCGGGGAGCTGTTTTTT; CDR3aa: CASYAGGHTGELFF
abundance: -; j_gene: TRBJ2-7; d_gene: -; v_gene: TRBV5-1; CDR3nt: TGCGCCAGCTTTACCGAAACGACCGGAGGGGGCGGCGAGCAGTACTTC; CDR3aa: CASFTETTGGGGEQYF
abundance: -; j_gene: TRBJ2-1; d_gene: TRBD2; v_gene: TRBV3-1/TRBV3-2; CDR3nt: TGTGCCAGCAGCCATCAAGGCCGGACTAGCGACGACAATGAGCAGTTCTTC; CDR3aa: CASSHQGRTSDDNEQFF
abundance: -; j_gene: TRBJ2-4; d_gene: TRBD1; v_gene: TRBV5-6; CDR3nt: TGTGCCAGCAGCTTGATCCCGACAGGGTGGGTTCAGTACTTC; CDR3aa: CASSLIPTGWVQYF
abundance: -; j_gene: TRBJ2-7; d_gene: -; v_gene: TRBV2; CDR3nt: TGTGCCAGCAGTGAGGAGAGGGACTCCTACGAGCAGTACTTC; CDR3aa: CASSEERDSYEQYF
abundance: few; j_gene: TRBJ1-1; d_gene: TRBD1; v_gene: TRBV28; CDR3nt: TGTGCCAGCAGTTTCCCCGACAGGGGGGAAGCTTTCTTT; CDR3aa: CASSFPDRGEAFF
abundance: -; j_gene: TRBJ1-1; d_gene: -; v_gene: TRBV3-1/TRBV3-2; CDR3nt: TGTGCCAGCAGCCAAGTCCCGGATCCTCGGGGAGCTTTCTTT; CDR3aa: CASSQVPDPRGAFF
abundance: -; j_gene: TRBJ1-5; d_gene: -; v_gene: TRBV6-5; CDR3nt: TGTGCCAGCATACTCAGGGACGGGGGGAATCAGCCCCAGCATTTT; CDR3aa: CASILRDGGNQPQHF
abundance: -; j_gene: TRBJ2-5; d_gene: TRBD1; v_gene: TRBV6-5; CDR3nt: TGTGCCAGCAGTTATGGGACAGGGGGCGCAGAGACCCAGTACTTC; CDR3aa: CASSYGTGGAETQYF
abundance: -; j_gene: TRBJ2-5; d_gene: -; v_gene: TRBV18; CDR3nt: TGTGCCAGCTCACACCGGGCAGGGATAAAGACCCAGTACTTC; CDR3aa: CASSHRAGIKTQYF
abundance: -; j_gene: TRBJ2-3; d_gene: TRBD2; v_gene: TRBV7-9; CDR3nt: TGTGCCAGCAGCTACTCGACTAGCGGGAGCACAGATACGCAGTATTTT; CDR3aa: CASSYSTSGSTDTQYF
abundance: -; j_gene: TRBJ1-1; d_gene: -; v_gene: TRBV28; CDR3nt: TGTGCCACCGGGGGTTACACTGAAGCTTTCTTT; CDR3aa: CATGGYTEAFF